The text below deals with one T cell receptor (beta chain). Its antigen has not been determined. Base qualities are not at hand, and no much larger clone is one base apart. V gives up 7 bases and J gives up 2 bases, and the segment between their germline ends measures 10 bases. The CDR3 covers 13 residues, taking in both the cysteine and the phenylalanine. Just the 39-base CDR3 DNA is kept, in frame starting at base 1. The CDR1 and CDR2 encoded by the germline V gene are SNHLY and FYNNEI. The sample is drawn from a study of OX40 agonist ivuxolimab in advanced cancers. Looking at the study overall: Ivuxolimab was a fully human IgG2 agonistic monoclonal antibody targeting the costimulatory receptor OX40 (CD134). Partial responses occurred in three dose-escalation patients: two with cutaneous melanoma and one with hepatocellular carcinoma. In the dose-escalation cohort, 82.7% of patients were male, and the mean age was approximately 60 years with a range of about 20 to 90. The monotherapy dose-escalation portion (N ≈ 52 patients) of the phase I ivuxolimab trial is reported in the paper. The purpose of peripheral TCRbeta sequencing was to test whether ivuxolimab changed TCR sequence diversity and led to clonal T-cell expansion. Intravenous ivuxolimab was administered to patients every 2 weeks at six dose levels: 0.01, 0.1, 0.3, 1.5, 3 and 10 mg/kg. Patients were allowed to have had prior anti-PD-1, anti-PD-L1 or anti-CTLA-4 therapy, and approximately 40% of the dose-escalation patients had been treated with checkpoint inhibitors. Among the approximately 50 dose-escalation patients, some 19 had hepatocellular carcinoma, 15 or so melanoma, 9 renal cell carcinoma and 9 head and neck cancer.

For sequencing of the TCRbeta CDR3 region, genomic DNA was extracted from the sorted cells. TCRbeta CDR3 regions were sequenced using the immunoSEQ Assay. TCRdb took this table from immuneACCESS and kept in-frame rearrangements with V and J called. Such tables lack part of the clones; where checked against another copy, unresolved V genes explain under half of the gap, and the rest is unexplained. Counted in this sample were 70,000 or so clones; more than 70% of them appeared once. Around 2% of the sample goes to the ten largest clones. The trial excluded patients who had a history of autoimmune disease or were on systemic immunosuppression. In every dose cohort, peripheral blood was drawn for TCR sequencing at baseline, cycle 4 day 1, and cycle 7 day 1. Samples were obtained from an open-label, multicenter, first-in-human phase I dose-escalation trial of ivuxolimab. Adults with locally advanced or metastatic melanoma, renal cell, hepatocellular, or head and neck squamous cell carcinoma were enrolled in the trial. CD4+ and CD8+ T cells were sorted separately from peripheral blood before TCR sequencing.

The study at large found these results: The antigen specificity of the peripheral T cells that underwent clonal expansion was not determined. In the 0.1-3.0 mg/kg groups, partial responders had among the lowest normalized peripheral clonal expansion, particularly in CD8+ T cells. At doses from 0.1 to 3.0 mg/kg, clonal expansion was seen in both CD4+ and CD8+ blood T cells between baseline and week 6. After ivuxolimab, more expanded clones were found on average in CD8+ T cells than in CD4+ T cells. Low levels of normalized T-cell clonal expansion were also seen in some nonresponding patients.

This receptor was taken from an adult with an advanced solid tumor such as melanoma, head and neck, liver or kidney cancer. The sample was CD4+ or CD8+ T cells sorted from blood, taken in a trial of the OX40 agonist ivuxolimab. The sequence joins TRBV2 to TRBJ2-3, and TRBD1 may be the D gene, going by 6 matching bases. The encoded CDR3 is CASIRDTTDTQYF. The DNA reads TGTGCCAGCATCCGGGACACCACAGATACGCAGTATTTT.